In this sample, the clone carrying this TCR beta chain turned up a few times. What it binds is unknown. Germline V lookup: CDR1 SEHNR, CDR2 FQNEAQ (reference sequence). The CDR3 spans 15 residues. V dropped 5 bases and J dropped 1; count of bases not matched to a gene: 3. Libraries were prepared by immunoSEQ multiplex PCR; TCRdb keeps only in-frame clonotypes and omits some of them. The repertoire includes approximately 20,000 clones, around 80% of them detected once, and 17% sits in the top ten. The data were obtained in a study of PD-1 blockade in classical Hodgkin lymphoma. Study in general: Intravenous delivery of nivolumab at 3 mg/kg to patients occurred every 2 weeks.

General study results and limits: Patients were excluded if nivolumab began under 1 year after ASCT (the autologous transplant).

Each patient experienced a relapse that followed autologous stem cell transplantation, and brentuximab vedotin exposure varied. The gene calls are TRBV7-9 and TRBJ2-2, with TRBD2 matching over 8 bases. The receptor was isolated from a human donor with classical Hodgkin lymphoma. The source material was peripheral blood mononuclear cells (PBMCs), sampled before the second cycle of nivolumab. CDR3 region: CASSLAGGNTGELFF. DNA of the CDR3: TGTGCCAGCAGCCTTGCGGGGGGGAACACCGGGGAGCTGTTTTTT.